One and the same sample provided the 14 T cell receptor beta chains below, sequenced in a study of T-cell memory formation after mild COVID-19. MiXCR, run by TCRdb on the 5' RACE reads, gives a single entry per CDR3 protein. The data show under 300,000 distinct CDR3 sequences, roughly a tenth seen once. Material for sequencing was PBMCs or a T cell subset sorted from them (not recorded which). The source of these receptors is a man between 18 and 29 years old who had mild COVID-19 (a few samples of this study predate the infection). Cell type and time point are not known.

In its sample, this clonotype was seen many times. The CDR3 DNA is TGTGCCAGCAGCCTTGTTGGGCTGCCTAACACTGAAGCTTTCTTT. Translating it yields CASSLVGLPNTEAFF. The V and J genes are TRBV5-5 and TRBJ1-1; D gene unclear. CDR3 length: 15 residues. Germline V gene lookup returns CDR1 SGHKS and CDR2 YYEKEE (reference sequence). Trimming shortened V by 4 bases and J by 2 bases, and 15 bases separated the two germline ends.

This sequence joins TRBV5-5 and TRBJ2-1; 9 bases agree with TRBD2. The length of the CDR3 is 16 residues. Trimming removed 3 bases from V and 9 bases from J; junction bases left unmatched: 13. The germline gives CDR1 SGHKS, CDR2 YYEKEE (reference sequence). The CDR3 DNA reads TGTGCCAGCAGCTCCCGGGGCAGCGGGGGGCTGAGTGAGCAGTTCTTC. Translated, it gives CASSSRGSGGLSEQFF.

The chain joins TRBV7-9 to TRBJ1-5; D is perhaps TRBD1 (5 bases). The CDR3 covers 14 residues. Per germline, CDR1 SEHNR and CDR2 FQNEAQ (reference sequence). Trimming stripped 0 bases from V and 5 bases from J, with 8 bases between. This chain's CDR3 is CASSLAGVDQPQHF. The CDR3 DNA reads TGTGCCAGCAGCTTAGCAGGGGTCGATCAGCCCCAGCATTTT. Together with reference TRBV7-9 and TRBJ1-5, the CDR3 gives the full variable domain: DTGVSQNPRHKITKRGQNVTFRCDPISEHNRLYWYRQTLGQGPEFLTYFQNEAQLEKSRLLSDRFSAERPKGSFSTLEIQRTEQGDSAMYLCASSLAGVDQPQHFGDGTRLSIL.

The chain links TRBV6-2 or TRBV6-3 to TRBJ1-6; D is unclear. CDR1 is MNHEY, CDR2 SVGEGT, per germline. The V end was cut by 0 bases, the J end by 7 bases, with 19 bases between. This CDR3 is built from 18 residues. The CDR3 protein is CASSYSAEDPKENSPLHF. Here the CDR3 DNA reads TGTGCCAGCAGTTACTCGGCAGAGGACCCGAAGGAGAATTCACCCCTCCACTTT.

This clonotype was seen only a few times. The chain employs TRBV29-1 and TRBJ1-5, with a tentative D call TRBD1 (5 bases). Trimming stripped 3 bases from V and 15 bases from J, with 15 bases between. Germline CDR1 SQVTM, CDR2 ANQGSEA. The CDR3 extends over 11 amino acids. The DNA of the CDR3 is TGCAGCGTTGAGCTGGCCCGGGGCCGGCATTTT. This codes for CSVELARGRHF.

A few counts support this clonotype. The gene calls are TRBV11-2 and TRBJ2-7; 8 bases line up with TRBD2. After removal of 5 bases from V and 5 bases from J, the junction contained 11 bases not matched to a gene. Per germline, CDR1 SGHAT and CDR2 FQNNGV. There are 15 residues in the CDR3. The CDR3 DNA follows: TGTGCCAGCAGCCCGCGACGGGGGGGGCTGGACGAGCAGTACGTC. Translation: CASSPRRGGLDEQYV.

In this sample, this clonotype turned up a few times. The chain carries TRBV9 and TRBJ2-2; D unresolved. The CDR3 loop spans 13 amino acids. Trimming stripped 0 bases from V and 6 bases from J, with 6 bases between. Per the germline V gene, CDR1 is SGDLS and CDR2 is YYNGEE. CDR3 protein: CASSVEPAGELFF. DNA of the CDR3: TGTGCCAGCAGCGTAGAGCCGGCCGGGGAGCTGTTTTTT. Based on the CDR3 plus reference TRBV9 and TRBJ2-2, the full variable domain is DSGVTQTPKHLITATGQRVTLRCSPRSGDLSVYWYQQSLDQGLQFLIQYYNGEERAKGNILERFSAQQFPDLHSELNLSSLELGDSALYFCASSVEPAGELFFGEGSRLTVL.

The table lists this clonotype with many counts. This chain uses TRBV10-3 with TRBJ1-5, with 10 nucleotides matching TRBD1. Germline V gene lookup returns CDR1 ENHRY and CDR2 SYGVKD. The CDR3 contains 15 residues. V gave up 2 bases and J gave up 8 bases; unmatched junction bases: 6. The CDR3 region has the DNA TGTGCCATCAGTGAGAGGGGGACAGGGGTTGAGCCCCAGCATTTT. It encodes CAISERGTGVEPQHF.

This clonotype was seen many times. This rearrangement joins TRBV7-3 to TRBJ2-2; D perhaps matches TRBD1 (5 bases). The germline V gene encodes CDR1 SGHTA and CDR2 FQGTGA. The CDR3 contains 14 residues. V dropped 2 bases and J dropped 13 bases, with 17 bases sitting between them. This CDR3 reads CASSLYAGSQGLFF. The CDR3 nucleotides read TGTGCCAGCAGCTTATACGCCGGGTCCCAGGGGCTGTTTTTT. The full variable domain, its missing parts supplied by reference TRBV7-3 and TRBJ2-2, is GAGVSQTPSNKVTEKGKYVELRCDPISGHTALYWYRQSLGQGPEFLIYFQGTGAADDSGLPNDRFFAVRPEGSVSTLKIQRTERGDSAVYLCASSLYAGSQGLFFGEGSRLTVL.

The CDR3 bases are TGTGCCAGCAGCCAGACAGGGGGATCCGAAAAACTGTTTTTT. Its translation is CASSQTGGSEKLFF. The chain has TRBV7-2 and TRBJ1-4, with 9 positions matching TRBD1. The CDR3 sequence is 14 residues long. After removal of 5 bases from V and 8 bases from J, the junction contained 6 bases not matched to a gene. Germline V gene sequence: CDR1 SGHTA, CDR2 FQGNSA.

In its sample, this clonotype was seen many times. This rearrangement joins TRBV5-1 to TRBJ2-2, with TRBD2 matching over 12 bases. The length of the CDR3 is 16 residues. V lost 1 base and J lost 6; bases outside the gene matches: 4. Germline loops: CDR1 SGHRS, CDR2 YFSETQ. In DNA form, the CDR3 reads TGCGCCAGCAGCTTGCCCGGACTAGCGGGGCCCGGGGAGCTGTTTTTT. Protein product: CASSLPGLAGPGELFF.

This chain links TRBV9 with TRBJ2-5; D is possibly TRBD1 (6 bases). Germline CDR1 and CDR2: SGDLS and YYNGEE. The CDR3 is made up of 13 amino acids. V dropped 3 bases and J dropped 6 bases, with 12 bases sitting between them. The CDR3 spells CASSDTGSKTQYF. Written as DNA, the CDR3 is TGTGCCAGCAGCGACACAGGGTCGAAGACCCAGTACTTC.

The CDR3 spells CSARDSGNTEAFF. The DNA for the CDR3 is TGCAGTGCTAGAGACAGCGGGAACACTGAAGCTTTCTTT. The chain employs TRBV20-1 and TRBJ1-1; D remains unclear. The CDR3 spans 13 residues. The ends were cut back, 0 bases at V and 1 base at J, with 6 bases in the middle. The V gene's germline CDR1 is DFQATT and CDR2 SNEGSKA (reference sequence).

This clonotype was counted a few times. The genes are TRBV2 and TRBJ1-1, with D unresolved. V dropped 6 bases and J dropped 10 bases, with 12 bases sitting between them. The CDR3 contains 11 residues. Germline values: CDR1 SNHLY, CDR2 FYNNEI. The DNA of the CDR3 is TGTGCCAGCAGGGAAAGTAGACGAGCTTTCTTT. Amino acids: CASRESRRAFF.